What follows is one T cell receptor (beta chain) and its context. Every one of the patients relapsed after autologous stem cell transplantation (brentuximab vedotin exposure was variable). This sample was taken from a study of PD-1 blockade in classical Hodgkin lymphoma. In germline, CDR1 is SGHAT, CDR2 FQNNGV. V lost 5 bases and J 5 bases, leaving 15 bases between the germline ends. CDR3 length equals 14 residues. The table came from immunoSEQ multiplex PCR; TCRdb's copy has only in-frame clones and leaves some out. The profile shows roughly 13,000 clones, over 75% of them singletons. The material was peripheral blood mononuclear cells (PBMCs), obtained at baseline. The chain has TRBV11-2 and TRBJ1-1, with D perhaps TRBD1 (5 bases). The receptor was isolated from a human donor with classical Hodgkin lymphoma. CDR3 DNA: TGTGCCAGCAGCCGCCCCCCTTCAGGGACTGAAGCTTTCTTT. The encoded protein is CASSRPPSGTEAFF.